The next 30 T cell receptor beta chains were all read from a single sample in a study of blood T cell repertoires in COVID-19. The method was immunoSEQ multiplex PCR; TCRdb's version includes in-frame clones alone and lacks a portion of them. The data show approximately 400,000 clones, roughly nine tenths seen once. The sample was PBMCs or T cells enriched from blood (not recorded which). All receptors derive from a woman aged 40 to 50 who had been exposed to COVID-19.

The chain employs TRBV9 and TRBJ2-1; TRBD2 matches 11 bases. This CDR3 spans 18 amino acids. Germline lookup yields CDR1 SGDLS and CDR2 YYNGEE. Trimming cost V 1 base and J 4 bases; bases outside gene matches: 10. The CDR3 spells CASSVSQVGTSGYNEQFF. The DNA for the CDR3 is TGTGCCAGCAGCGTATCTCAAGTGGGGACTAGCGGATACAATGAGCAGTTCTTC. The full variable domain, with the rest looked up from reference TRBV9 and TRBJ2-1, is DSGVTQTPKHLITATGQRVTLRCSPRSGDLSVYWYQQSLDQGLQFLIQYYNGEERAKGNILERFSAQQFPDLHSELNLSSLELGDSALYFCASSVSQVGTSGYNEQFFGPGTRLTVL.

The chain couples TRBV5-1 to TRBJ1-1; the D gene is possibly TRBD1 (5 bases). Trimming pared 1 base from V and 2 bases from J, leaving 12 bases between. The CDR3 is made up of 15 amino acids. The germline CDR1 and CDR2 sequences are SGHRS and YFSETQ. The DNA of the CDR3 is TGCGCCAGCAGCTTGCAAGGGGAAGGAAACACTGAAGCTTTCTTT. Translating gives CASSLQGEGNTEAFF.

This chain links TRBV24-1 with TRBJ2-1; 7 nucleotides agree with TRBD2. This CDR3 contains 12 residues. V was clipped by 6 bases and J by 8 bases; unmatched bases: 3. Germline CDR1 is KGHDR and CDR2 is SFDVKD. The CDR3 DNA reads TGTGCCACCAGTTCGACTAGCTATGAGCAGTTCTTC. Translation gives CATSSTSYEQFF.

J is TRBJ1-3 and V is TRBV2; the D gene is possibly TRBD1 (5 bases). This CDR3 is 14 amino acids long. The V gene lost 8 bases and the J gene lost 0 bases, with 11 bases spanning the gap. Germline lookup yields CDR1 SNHLY and CDR2 FYNNEI. The CDR3 DNA follows: TGTGCCAGCCGTGCAGGGTCCTCTGGAAACACCATATATTTT. Translating gives CASRAGSSGNTIYF.

This chain connects TRBV18 to TRBJ2-7, with a tentative D call TRBD1 (7 bases). The CDR3 runs 16 residues. V was trimmed by 3 bases and J by 5 bases, leaving 20 bases between them. The germline gives CDR1 KGHSH, CDR2 LQKENI. The chain's CDR3 is CASSPRGESLGHEQYF. As DNA, the CDR3 is TGTGCCAGCTCACCCAGGGGGGAGTCACTAGGCCACGAGCAGTACTTC.

The chain uses TRBV5-4 and TRBJ1-1, with D maybe TRBD1 (5 bases). The CDR3 length is 14 residues. V lost 1 base to trimming and J lost 7 bases, with 14 bases between them. Germline V gene lookup returns CDR1 SGHNT and CDR2 YYREEE (reference sequence). The CDR3 bases are TGTGCCAGCAGCTTGTTGTCAGGGAACGGTGAAGCTTTCTTT. It translates to CASSLLSGNGEAFF.

CDR3 in DNA: TGCGCCAGCAGCTTGAGGGGAAACGGAGGGGCCATGAACACTGAAGCTTTCTTT. It yields the protein CASSLRGNGGAMNTEAFF. This rearrangement joins TRBV5-1 to TRBJ1-1, with D possibly being TRBD1 (5 bases). Germline CDR1 and CDR2: SGHRS and YFSETQ. There are 18 residues in the CDR3. The ends were cut back, 1 base at V and 0 bases at J, with 19 bases in the middle.

The chain links TRBV24-1 to TRBJ2-3; TRBD1 aligns across 8 bases. Germline V CDR1 and CDR2: KGHDR, SFDVKD. The J segment lost 0 bases and the V segment lost 10 bases, leaving 2 bases of the junction unmatched. CDR3 length: 13 residues. Here the CDR3 reads CATGQGSTDTQYF. The CDR3 DNA sequence: TGTGCCACAGGACAGGGCAGCACAGATACGCAGTATTTT.

This chain links TRBV7-2 with TRBJ2-1; 9 nucleotides agree with TRBD1. The CDR3 is 14 amino acids. Trimming at V came to 4 bases and at J to 9 bases, leaving 7 bases not matched to a gene. CDR1 and CDR2 (germline): SGHTA, FQGNSA. The CDR3, as DNA: TGTGCCAGCAGCTCCCTGGGACAGGGTACTGAGCAGTTCTTC. Protein product: CASSSLGQGTEQFF.

The V and J genes are TRBV5-1 and TRBJ1-2, with 8 bases aligning to TRBD1. The CDR3 extends over 14 amino acids. Germline-derived CDR1 and CDR2 are SGHRS and YFSETQ. J was trimmed by 3 bases and V by 4 bases; bases with no gene match: 5. The CDR3 loop reads CASSPTGDDYGYTF. The CDR3 DNA reads as TGCGCCAGCAGCCCGACAGGGGATGACTATGGCTACACCTTC.

The DNA of the CDR3 is TGTGCCAGTAGTACCCTCAGGGATTCGTATGGCTACACCTTC. This translates into CASSTLRDSYGYTF. The chain joins TRBV19 to TRBJ1-2, with D maybe TRBD1 (5 bases). The CDR3 has 14 amino acids. V was shortened by 4 bases and J by 5 bases, with 14 bases between the two germline ends. CDR1 and CDR2 (germline): LNHDA, SQIVND (reference sequence).

This clone was seen just once. The chain combines TRBV13 with TRBJ2-3, with a tentative D call TRBD2 (6 bases). This CDR3 has 15 amino acids. Looked up from germline, CDR1 is PRHDT and CDR2 is FYEKMQ (reference sequence). The V gene lost 4 bases and the J gene lost 7 bases, with 18 bases spanning the gap. The chain's CDR3 is CASSSSEGPMNTQYF. CDR3 in DNA: TGTGCCAGCAGCTCCTCGGAGGGGCCCATGAATACGCAGTATTTT.

The chain joins TRBV5-1 to TRBJ2-3; 7 bases align to TRBD1. V lost 9 bases, J lost 3 bases, and 10 bases stayed unmatched. Germline CDR1 reads SGHRS; CDR2 reads YFSETQ. The CDR3 contains 14 residues. This CDR3 reads CATWTGRWTDTQYF. CDR3 in DNA: TGCGCCACTTGGACAGGCCGGTGGACAGATACGCAGTATTTT. The full variable domain, with the rest looked up from reference TRBV5-1 and TRBJ2-3, is KAGVTQTPRYLIKTRGQQVTLSCSPISGHRSVSWYQQTPGQGLQFLFEYFSETQRNKGNFPGRFSGRQFSNSRSEMNVSTLELGDSALYLCATWTGRWTDTQYFGPGTRLTVL.

The chain links TRBV30 to TRBJ1-1; D remains unclear. The V end lost 4 bases, the J end lost 2 bases, and 8 bases lay between the germline ends. The CDR3 is made up of 12 amino acids. Germline assignment: CDR1 GTSNPN and CDR2 SVGIG (reference sequence). This chain's CDR3 is CAWMAGNTEAFF. For the CDR3, the DNA is TGTGCCTGGATGGCAGGAAACACTGAAGCTTTCTTT.

This clone was counted between two and nine times. J is TRBJ2-5 and V is TRBV27, with D tentatively TRBD2 (5 bases). V shed 4 bases and J shed 6 bases, with 12 bases lying between them. The length of the CDR3 is 13 residues. Germline V gene data show CDR1 as MNHEY and CDR2 as SMNVEV (reference sequence). This CDR3 is CASSSSPGKTQYF. The DNA for the CDR3 is TGTGCCAGCAGTTCTTCTCCCGGGAAGACCCAGTACTTC.

This clone was detected only once. CDR3 loop: CASSLKTGSRTGELFF. CDR3 DNA: TGTGCCAGCAGCTTGAAGACAGGGTCGCGCACCGGGGAGCTGTTTTTT. The chain uses TRBV7-2 and TRBJ2-2; 7 bases agree with TRBD1. CDR1 is SGHTA and CDR2 is FQGNSA in the germline V gene. The CDR3 is 16 amino acids. Unmatched junction bases numbered 8, after V lost 3 bases and J lost 4 bases.

The CDR3 spells CAWEGTGNTEAFF. The DNA of the CDR3 is TGTGCCTGGGAGGGGACAGGTAACACTGAAGCTTTCTTT. The genes are TRBV30 and TRBJ1-1; TRBD1 matches 8 bases. The CDR3 runs to 13 residues. J gave up 2 bases and V 5 bases, and 4 bases lay outside the gene matches. In germline, CDR1 is GTSNPN, CDR2 SVGIG (reference sequence).

The rearrangement links TRBV2 to TRBJ1-2; TRBD1 matches at 8 bases. This CDR3 is built from 13 residues. Germline CDR1 is SNHLY and CDR2 is FYNNEI. The J segment lost 6 bases and the V segment lost 6 bases, leaving 6 bases of the junction unmatched. The CDR3, as DNA: TGTGCCAGCAGGCGACAGGGGATCGATGGCTACACCTTC. The encoded protein is CASRRQGIDGYTF.

The genes are TRBV3-1 (or the pseudogene TRBV3-2) and TRBJ1-2; a possible D gene is TRBD1 (6 bases). Trimming shortened V by 6 bases and J by 8 bases, and 10 bases separated the two germline ends. The CDR3 length is 11 residues. Germline CDR1 is LGHDT and CDR2 is YNNKEL (reference sequence). For the CDR3, the DNA is TGTGCCAGCAGACAGGGTGGCGGCTACACCTTC. Translating it yields CASRQGGGYTF.

The chain uses TRBV7-9 and TRBJ1-3; 7 nucleotides match TRBD1. Germline lookup yields CDR1 SEHNR and CDR2 FQNEAQ (reference sequence). This CDR3 is built from 15 residues. The junction had 5 bases not matched to a gene; V was cut back by 4 bases and J by 2 bases. CDR3 residues: CASSYNGTAGNTIYF. The CDR3 nucleotides are TGTGCCAGCAGCTACAACGGGACAGCTGGAAACACCATATATTTT.

The chain has TRBV20-1 and TRBJ1-1, with D unclear. This CDR3 is built from 11 residues. V gave up 3 bases and J gave up 11 bases, with 13 bases separating them. Germline assignment: CDR1 DFQATT and CDR2 SNEGSKA (reference sequence). Written as DNA, the CDR3 is TGCAGTGCTAGTGAGAGGGAAGATGCTTTCTTT. Its protein is CSASEREDAFF.

The V gene is TRBV7-2, the J gene TRBJ2-1, with 10 positions matching TRBD2. This CDR3 region has 14 residues. Germline V gives CDR1 SGHTA, CDR2 FQGNSA. Unmatched junction bases numbered 0, after V lost 2 bases and J lost 5 bases. This CDR3 is CASSLSGGDNEQFF. In DNA, the CDR3 is TGTGCCAGCAGCTTAAGCGGGGGGGACAATGAGCAGTTCTTC.

The rearrangement joins TRBV7-2 to TRBJ1-2, with D maybe TRBD1 (5 bases). CDR3 size: 16 residues. V was cut by 5 bases and J by 0 bases, with 16 bases left in between. Germline V gene lookup returns CDR1 SGHTA and CDR2 FQGNSA. This chain's CDR3 is CASSRTLLRANYGYTF. The DNA of the CDR3 is TGTGCCAGCAGCCGGACACTCCTACGGGCTAACTATGGCTACACCTTC.

The rearrangement links TRBV5-8 to TRBJ2-3; TRBD1 agrees at 8 bases. This CDR3 has 16 amino acids. The J segment lost 10 bases and the V segment lost 0 bases, leaving 13 bases of the junction unmatched. Germline V gives CDR1 SGHTS, CDR2 YDEGEE. CDR3 in DNA: TGTGCCAGCAGCTTGGGCCGTGGGACAGGAGGTTCCCCGCAGTATTTT. It codes for CASSLGRGTGGSPQYF.

V is TRBV7-9 and J is TRBJ1-1; D unresolved. Germline values: CDR1 SEHNR, CDR2 FQNEAQ (reference sequence). The CDR3 covers 15 residues. The germline V and J ends were trimmed by 2 bases and 2 bases, with 12 bases remaining between them. The CDR3 sequence is CASSLYEGFNTEAFF. CDR3 nucleotides: TGTGCCAGCAGCTTATACGAGGGATTCAACACTGAAGCTTTCTTT.

Here the CDR3 reads CASSQDGGALGYTF. The DNA for the CDR3 is TGCGCCAGCAGCCAAGATGGGGGGGCGCTTGGCTACACCTTC. This sequence joins TRBV4-3 and TRBJ1-2, with D possibly matching TRBD1 (6 bases). The CDR3 sequence is 14 residues long. V was cut by 0 bases and J by 7 bases, with 12 bases left in between. The V gene's germline CDR1 is LGHNA and CDR2 YSLEER.

This rearrangement joins TRBV5-4 to TRBJ2-5, with D tentatively TRBD2 (7 bases). V dropped 0 bases and J dropped 1 base, with 16 bases sitting between them. The CDR3 contains 17 residues. The germline gives CDR1 SGHNT, CDR2 YYREEE (reference sequence). The CDR3 region is CASSLVRGGHGQETQYF. The CDR3 DNA follows: TGTGCCAGCAGCTTGGTGAGGGGGGGGCACGGCCAAGAGACCCAGTACTTC.

V and J are TRBV3-1 (or the pseudogene TRBV3-2) and TRBJ1-2, with D possibly matching TRBD1 (5 bases). The CDR3 totals 17 residues. Between the trimmed V and J ends, which lost 0 bases and 6 bases, there was a span of 20 bases. The germline V gene has CDR1 LGHDT and CDR2 YNNKEL (reference sequence). The CDR3 loop reads CASSQDVGATRSNGYTF. CDR3 DNA sequence: TGTGCCAGCAGCCAAGATGTAGGGGCCACACGTTCGAATGGCTACACCTTC.

This sequence joins TRBV12-3 or TRBV12-4 and TRBJ1-4; D is ambiguous. This CDR3 contains 11 residues. V was clipped by 5 bases and J by 7 bases, with 5 bases between them. The CDR3 loop is CASSLSEKLFF. CDR3 coding DNA: TGTGCCAGCAGTCTCAGTGAAAAACTGTTTTTT.

J is TRBJ1-6 and V is TRBV2; D possibly corresponds to TRBD1 (6 bases). The CDR3 runs 13 residues. V was shortened by 5 bases and J by 8 bases, with 10 bases between the two germline ends. Germline V gene data show CDR1 as SNHLY and CDR2 as FYNNEI. This chain's CDR3 is CASSYTGYSPLHF. The DNA of the CDR3 is TGTGCCAGCAGTTACACAGGGTATTCACCCCTCCACTTT.